A selection of T cell receptor beta chains follows, all from one sample in a study of T cells in Graves' hyperthyroidism and ophthalmopathy. TCRdb reanalysed the multiplex PCR reads using MiXCR and keeps one entry per CDR3 protein. The repertoire holds 800,000 or so distinct CDR3 sequences, 38% seen once, with roughly 8.3% in the top ten. The sequenced sample consisted of blood. The origin of the receptors is a young man with Graves' hyperthyroidism. Both conserved end residues are part of each CDR3. A D gene is named only where the DNA matches it firmly. Size is stated for part of the rows, as once, few or many counts, or as a class when the clone is expanded.

D gene: TRBD1
clone size: many
V gene: TRBV2
J gene: TRBJ1-2
CDR3 DNA: TGTGCCAGCAGAGACAGGGCCGGCTACACCTTC
CDR3 protein: CASRDRAGYTF

D gene: NA
clone size: NA
V gene: TRBV9
J gene: TRBJ1-3
CDR3 DNA: TGTGCCAGCAGCGTAGGGGAGGCAGGTGGAAACACCATATATTTT
CDR3 protein: CASSVGEAGGNTIYF

D gene: NA
clone size: NA
V gene: TRBV7-3
J gene: TRBJ1-1
CDR3 DNA: TGTGCCAGCTCCTCGGGGGTTGGTGGCACTGAAGCTTTCTTT
CDR3 protein: CASSSGVGGTEAFF

D gene: NA
clone size: NA
V gene: TRBV7-2
J gene: TRBJ2-3
CDR3 DNA: TGTGCCAGCAGCTGGCAGGGGAGCACAGATACGCAGTATTTT
CDR3 protein: CASSWQGSTDTQYF

D gene: NA
clone size: many
V gene: TRBV6-6
J gene: TRBJ2-5
CDR3 DNA: TGTGCCAGCAATTTGGGCGAGACCCAGTACTTC
CDR3 protein: CASNLGETQYF

D gene: NA
clone size: many
V gene: TRBV7-6
J gene: TRBJ1-2
CDR3 DNA: TGTGCCAGCAGCTTAGTCACCTGGCATGGCTACACCTTC
CDR3 protein: CASSLVTWHGYTF

D gene: NA
clone size: few
V gene: TRBV9
J gene: TRBJ2-5
CDR3 DNA: TGTGCCAGCAGCGTAGCGGGGGCGGTTTTGGAGACCCAGTACTTC
CDR3 protein: CASSVAGAVLETQYF

D gene: TRBD1
clone size: many
V gene: TRBV7-3
J gene: TRBJ2-2
CDR3 DNA: TGTGCCAGCAGCCGGACAGGGGGCAACACCGGGGAGCTGTTTTTT
CDR3 protein: CASSRTGGNTGELFF

D gene: TRBD1
clone size: NA
V gene: TRBV14
J gene: TRBJ2-7
CDR3 DNA: TGTGCCAGCAGCCAAGTCCAGGGGGCCGACGAGCAGTACTTC
CDR3 protein: CASSQVQGADEQYF

D gene: TRBD1
clone size: NA
V gene: TRBV10-3
J gene: TRBJ2-5
CDR3 DNA: TGTGCCAGCAGAACCACCGGGACAGGGGCCCTTAGTGAAGAGACCCAGTACTTC
CDR3 protein: CASRTTGTGALSEETQYF

D gene: NA
clone size: NA
V gene: TRBV5-1
J gene: TRBJ1-6
CDR3 DNA: TGCGCCAGCAGCCCTGAACAGGGATTCGGTTCACCCCTCCACTTT
CDR3 protein: CASSPEQGFGSPLHF

D gene: TRBD1
clone size: NA
V gene: TRBV10-3
J gene: TRBJ1-6
CDR3 DNA: TGTGCCATCAGTGCGCTTGGACAGGTTGAGGATTCACCCCTCCACTTT
CDR3 protein: CAISALGQVEDSPLHF

D gene: NA
clone size: NA
V gene: TRBV12-3/TRBV12-4
J gene: TRBJ1-1
CDR3 DNA: TGTGCCAGCAGTTACCTTGCGGGGAGTAAGAACACTGAAGCTTTCTTT
CDR3 protein: CASSYLAGSKNTEAFF

D gene: NA
clone size: NA
V gene: TRBV2
J gene: TRBJ2-2
CDR3 DNA: TGTGCCAGCAGTGAATACTTCCGGCCTAAGAACACCGGGGAGCTGTTTTTT
CDR3 protein: CASSEYFRPKNTGELFF

D gene: NA
clone size: many
V gene: TRBV29-1
J gene: TRBJ1-1
CDR3 DNA: TGCAGCGTCGGGCGGGCTGTGAACACTGAAGCTTTCTTT
CDR3 protein: CSVGRAVNTEAFF

D gene: TRBD2
clone size: NA
V gene: TRBV9
J gene: TRBJ2-7
CDR3 DNA: TGTGCCAGCAGCCCCCGGGGGGGGGGGGACGCCTACGAGCAGTACTTC
CDR3 protein: CASSPRGGGDAYEQYF

D gene: NA
clone size: NA
V gene: TRBV25-1
J gene: TRBJ2-6
CDR3 DNA: TGTGCCAGCAGCCAAGATTATTCCGGCTCTGGGGCCAACGTCCTGACTTTC
CDR3 protein: CASSQDYSGSGANVLTF

D gene: NA
clone size: many
V gene: TRBV20-1
J gene: TRBJ1-2
CDR3 DNA: TGCAGTGCTAGAGATGACTCCGGGACACCAGGCTACACCTTC
CDR3 protein: CSARDDSGTPGYTF

D gene: NA
clone size: many
V gene: TRBV25-1
J gene: TRBJ1-1
CDR3 DNA: TGTGCCAGCAGTGATGGGATGGGTTTGACTGAAGCTTTCTTT
CDR3 protein: CASSDGMGLTEAFF

D gene: NA
clone size: few
V gene: TRBV7-2
J gene: TRBJ2-5
CDR3 DNA: TGTGCCAGCAGCTTAGATCACCGGACAGTTGGAGAGACCCAGTACTTC
CDR3 protein: CASSLDHRTVGETQYF

D gene: TRBD2
clone size: NA
V gene: TRBV19
J gene: TRBJ2-5
CDR3 DNA: TGTGCCAGTAGTTCCTTGACTAGCGGGAGAAGATGGAAAGAGACCCAGTACTTC
CDR3 protein: CASSSLTSGRRWKETQYF

D gene: NA
clone size: few
V gene: TRBV5-6
J gene: TRBJ1-1
CDR3 DNA: TGTGCCAGCAGCTGGCCAGGGGCAGGGACTGAAGCTTTCTTT
CDR3 protein: CASSWPGAGTEAFF

D gene: NA
clone size: NA
V gene: TRBV20-1
J gene: TRBJ1-1
CDR3 DNA: TGCAGTGCTAGACTAGCGAACACTGAAGCTTTCTTT
CDR3 protein: CSARLANTEAFF

D gene: NA
clone size: NA
V gene: TRBV2
J gene: TRBJ2-7
CDR3 DNA: TGTGCCAGCAGTGATCTCGGGGGCTGGCACGAGCAGTACTTC
CDR3 protein: CASSDLGGWHEQYF

D gene: NA
clone size: few
V gene: TRBV4-2
J gene: TRBJ2-7
CDR3 DNA: TGTGCCAGCAGCCAAGATGGACGGCCTACCTACGAGCAGTACTTC
CDR3 protein: CASSQDGRPTYEQYF

D gene: NA
clone size: many
V gene: TRBV5-6
J gene: TRBJ1-2
CDR3 DNA: TGTGCCAGCAGGGTTGGGCAGCGGGGCGGCTACACCTTC
CDR3 protein: CASRVGQRGGYTF

D gene: TRBD2
clone size: NA
V gene: TRBV10-3
J gene: TRBJ2-5
CDR3 DNA: TGTGCCATCAGGGCTAGCGGAGGGTCCCAAGAGACCCAGTACTTC
CDR3 protein: CAIRASGGSQETQYF

D gene: NA
clone size: NA
V gene: TRBV19
J gene: TRBJ2-7
CDR3 DNA: TGTGCCAGTAGTATCGGGCGGGCCTCCTACGAGCAGTACTTC
CDR3 protein: CASSIGRASYEQYF

D gene: NA
clone size: many
V gene: TRBV12-3/TRBV12-4
J gene: TRBJ1-2
CDR3 DNA: TGTGCCAGCAGTCCGACCGGGACGGATGGCTACACCTTC
CDR3 protein: CASSPTGTDGYTF

D gene: NA
clone size: NA
V gene: TRBV6-4
J gene: TRBJ1-6
CDR3 DNA: TGTGCCAGCAGTTTTGGGGTCTATAATTCACCCCTCCACTTT
CDR3 protein: CASSFGVYNSPLHF